The 5 T cell receptor beta chains listed next were all sequenced from one sample in a study of regulatory T cells in long-lasting Graves disease. Stated time point: newly diagnosed GD, antithyroid drugs for less than 3 months. After RNA was extracted from PBMCs, the TCR library was made from it. TCR beta libraries were built with iRepertoire HTBI primers and Arm-PCR of CDR3 regions. In TCRdb, the multiplex PCR reads were re-called with MiXCR into one record per CDR3 protein. Found here are some 410,000 distinct CDR3 sequences, about 16% of them singletons; the top ten hold around a tenth. The sample was also linked to a second study, of T cells in Graves' hyperthyroidism and ophthalmopathy.

The starting material was peripheral blood mononuclear cells (PBMCs), obtained at new diagnosis, from a patient treated with antithyroid drugs. The origin of the receptors is a woman aged 30 to 39 with Graves disease.

This clonotype was detected ten times or more. This chain uses TRBV11-2 with TRBJ2-1; possibly TRBD2 for D (6 bases). Deletions cut 1 base from V and 5 bases from J, with 15 bases between. This CDR3 region has 16 residues. CDR1 is SGHAT and CDR2 is FQNNGV in the germline V gene. CDR3 region: CASSLVTQRAHNEQFF. The CDR3 nucleotides are TGTGCCAGCAGCTTAGTGACCCAGCGGGCACACAATGAGCAGTTCTTC.

In its sample, this clonotype was seen many times. The chain employs TRBV5-1 and TRBJ1-1, with D perhaps matching TRBD1 (5 bases). This CDR3 has 15 amino acids. Germline CDR1 reads SGHRS; CDR2 reads YFSETQ. V was trimmed by 5 bases and J by 3 bases, leaving 17 bases between them. CDR3 sequence (DNA): TGCGCCAGCAGTATACTCCTGGGGGGAGACACTGAAGCTTTCTTT. It specifies CASSILLGGDTEAFF.

There are many counts of this clonotype. V and J are TRBV20-1 and TRBJ2-1, with 7 positions matching TRBD2. V gave up 0 bases and J gave up 8 bases; unmatched junction bases: 16. The CDR3 covers 17 residues. Germline CDR1 is DFQATT and CDR2 is SNEGSKA (reference sequence). CDR3 residues: CSARDLVQGLGGDEQFF. In nucleotides, the CDR3 is TGCAGTGCTAGAGATCTCGTCCAAGGACTAGGCGGCGATGAGCAGTTCTTC.

The V call is TRBV20-1, the J call TRBJ2-1; the D is unclear. Per the germline V gene, CDR1 is DFQATT and CDR2 is SNEGSKA (reference sequence). V was trimmed by 5 bases and J by 8 bases, leaving 19 bases between them. The CDR3 runs to 14 residues. CDR3 in amino acids: CSAPPPGPRYEQFF. In nucleotides, the CDR3 is TGCAGTGCTCCTCCCCCGGGTCCTCGGTATGAGCAGTTCTTC.

On this clonotype: A much larger clone sits a single nucleotide away, making a read error possible. This CDR3 fails to terminate in the conserved phenylalanine or tryptophan, so it likely reflects a read error. The chain links TRBV29-1 to TRBJ1-5; D is unclear. This CDR3 is 13 amino acids long. CDR1 is SQVTM and CDR2 is ANQGSEA in the germline V gene. V gave up 6 bases and J gave up 2 bases, with 11 bases separating them. In nucleotides, the CDR3 is TGCAGCGTCGGAGAAATTGGCAATCAGCCCCAGCATCTT. Translation gives CSVGEIGNQPQHL.